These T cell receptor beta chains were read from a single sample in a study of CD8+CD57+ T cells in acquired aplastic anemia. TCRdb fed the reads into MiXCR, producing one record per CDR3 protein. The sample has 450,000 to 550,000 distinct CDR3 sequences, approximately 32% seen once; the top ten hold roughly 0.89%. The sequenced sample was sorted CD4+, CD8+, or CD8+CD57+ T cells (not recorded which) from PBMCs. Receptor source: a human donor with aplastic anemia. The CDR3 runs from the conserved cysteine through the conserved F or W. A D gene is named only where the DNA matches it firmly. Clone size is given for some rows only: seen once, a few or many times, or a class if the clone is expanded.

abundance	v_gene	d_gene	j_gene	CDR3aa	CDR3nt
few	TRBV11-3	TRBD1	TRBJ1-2	CASSLGDRTNYGYTF	TGTGCCAGCAGCTTAGGGGACAGGACTAACTATGGCTACACCTTC
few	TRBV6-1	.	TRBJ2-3	CASRAMASSPYTQYF	TGTGCCAGCAGGGCCATGGCGTCTAGCCCCTATACGCAGTATTTT
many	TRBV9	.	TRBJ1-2	CASSVRDDNYGYTF	TGTGCCAGCAGCGTCCGGGATGATAACTATGGCTACACCTTC
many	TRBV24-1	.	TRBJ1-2	CATSDGYGYTF	TGTGCCACCAGTGACGGGTATGGCTACACCTTC
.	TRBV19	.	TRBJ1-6	CASSPSNHLSLHF	TGTGCCAGCTCCCCGAGCAACCACCTTAGCCTCCACTTT
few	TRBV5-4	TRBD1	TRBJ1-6	CASRERQGPHSPLHF	TGTGCCAGCAGGGAGAGACAGGGGCCCCATTCACCCCTCCACTTT
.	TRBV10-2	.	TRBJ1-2	CASSLLQGPYGYTF	TGTGCCAGCAGCCTCCTCCAGGGGCCCTATGGCTACACCTTC
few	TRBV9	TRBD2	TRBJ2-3	CASSETRWGAGAGGTQYF	TGTGCCAGCAGCGAGACGAGGTGGGGAGCGGGGGCGGGGGGTACGCAGTATTTT
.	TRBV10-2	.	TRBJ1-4	CASSIQSVRGKLFF	TGTGCCAGCAGTATACAGAGCGTTCGAGGAAAACTGTTTTTT
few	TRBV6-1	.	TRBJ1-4	CASSVDGVGEKLFF	TGTGCCAGCAGCGTTGACGGGGTCGGTGAAAAACTGTTTTTT
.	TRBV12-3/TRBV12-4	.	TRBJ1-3	CARSLVTEAGNTIYF	TGTGCCCGCAGTTTAGTGACGGAAGCTGGAAACACCATATATTTT
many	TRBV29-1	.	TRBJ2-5	CSVTEAETQYF	TGCAGCGTGACAGAGGCCGAGACCCAGTACTTC
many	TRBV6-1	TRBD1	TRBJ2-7	CASREQGFEQYF	TGTGCCAGCAGGGAACAGGGGTTCGAGCAGTACTTC
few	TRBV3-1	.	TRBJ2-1	CASSQARTWDAFF	TGTGCCAGCAGCCAAGCCCGAACGTGGGACGCATTCTTC
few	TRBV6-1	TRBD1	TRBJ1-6	CASIRGGDNSPLHF	TGTGCCAGCATTCGAGGGGGCGATAATTCACCCCTCCACTTT
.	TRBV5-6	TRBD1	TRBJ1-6	CASSTGQGLGGRDSPLHF	TGTGCCAGCAGCACAGGACAGGGACTTGGAGGTCGTGATTCACCCCTCCACTTT
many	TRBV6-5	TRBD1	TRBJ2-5	CASSPGQGLVETQYF	TGTGCCAGCAGCCCAGGACAGGGTTTGGTCGAGACCCAGTACTTC
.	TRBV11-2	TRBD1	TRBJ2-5	CASSLFGTGGASQETQYF	TGTGCCAGCAGCTTATTTGGGACAGGGGGCGCAAGCCAAGAGACCCAGTACTTC
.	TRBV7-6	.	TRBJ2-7	CASSYRGGGQYEQYF	TGTGCCAGCAGCTACCGAGGAGGGGGCCAGTACGAGCAGTACTTC
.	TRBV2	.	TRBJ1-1	CASRHTGFGWSEAFF	TGTGCCAGCAGACACACAGGGTTCGGCTGGTCTGAAGCTTTCTTT
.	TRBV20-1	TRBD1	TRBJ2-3	CSADRDSREDTQYF	TGCAGTGCTGACCGGGACAGCCGAGAAGATACGCAGTATTTT
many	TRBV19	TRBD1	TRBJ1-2	CASSPDREGYGYTF	TGTGCCAGTAGTCCTGACAGGGAAGGCTATGGCTACACCTTC
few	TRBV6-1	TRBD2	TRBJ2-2	CASRGTRSGELFF	TGTGCCAGCAGGGGGACTAGATCCGGGGAGCTGTTTTTT
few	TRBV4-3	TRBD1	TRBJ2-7	CASSQTDRRSSYEQYF	TGCGCCAGCAGCCAAACGGACAGGCGATCTTCCTACGAGCAGTACTTC
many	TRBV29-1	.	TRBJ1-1	CSVWGNTEAFF	TGCAGCGTTTGGGGGAACACTGAAGCTTTCTTT
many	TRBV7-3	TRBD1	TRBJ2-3	CASSWGQGGTDTQYF	TGTGCCAGCAGCTGGGGACAGGGGGGAACAGATACGCAGTATTTT
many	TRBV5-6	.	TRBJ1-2	CASSTSAGYYGYTF	TGTGCCAGCAGCACGTCGGCGGGCTACTATGGCTACACCTTC
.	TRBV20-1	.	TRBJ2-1	CSARHTHTNEQFF	TGCAGTGCTAGGCACACACATACCAATGAGCAGTTCTTC
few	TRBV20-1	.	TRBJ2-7	CSARAALSYEQYF	TGCAGTGCTAGGGCTGCTCTCTCCTACGAGCAGTACTTC
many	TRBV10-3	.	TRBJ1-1	CAISESGLQNTEAFF	TGTGCCATCAGTGAGTCGGGACTGCAGAACACTGAAGCTTTCTTT
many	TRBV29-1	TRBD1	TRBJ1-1	CSGTGYSNTEAFF	TGCAGCGGGACAGGGTACTCGAACACTGAAGCTTTCTTT
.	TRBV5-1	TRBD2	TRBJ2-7	CASSPPVGLADERYF	TGCGCCAGCAGCCCGCCCGTCGGACTAGCGGACGAGCGGTACTTC
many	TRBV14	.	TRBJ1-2	CASSQTLYGYTF	TGTGCCAGCAGCCAAACACTATATGGCTACACCTTC
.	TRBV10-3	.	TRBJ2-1	CAISESQGPYNEQFF	TGTGCCATCAGTGAGTCGCAGGGGCCGTACAATGAGCAGTTCTTC